This T cell receptor (beta chain) was captured by sequencing in a study of vaccination and CD4 T cells after COVID-19. Study information: As a positive control, some control cultures were given a CEFX pool, while others were given an HIV-1 Nef pool or no peptide.

The treatment here: roughly 11-day PBMC culture with coronavirus spike peptide pools or control peptides (ViraFEST assay). Samples of CD4+ T cells were obtained from the unexposed donor before the COVID-19 pandemic (2011-2018). ViraFEST used peptide pools to expand antigen-specific T cells and subsequently sequenced their TCRs. Fresh IL-2 medium replaced half the culture medium on days 3 and 7. This clonotype was seen a few times. Antigen specificity is unknown. V lost 4 bases, J lost 11 bases, and 12 bases stayed unmatched. CDR3 length equals 16 residues. CDR1 SGHDN and CDR2 FVKESK come from the germline V gene. The Oncomine TCR Beta short-read assay sequenced DNA from cultured CD4+ T cells. Extraction of genomic DNA was performed on cultured CD4+ T cells. Via MiXCR, TCRdb re-called the PCR reads, giving one row per CDR3 protein. This table holds 6,000 to 9,500 distinct CDR3 sequences, around 30% found once.

The clonotype originates from a human donor in good health. The chain combines TRBV14 with TRBJ1-6; 9 bases agree with TRBD1. The specimen sequenced was CD4+ T cells from blood, cultured in vitro. The chain's CDR3 is CASSRPDRGDWPPLHF. The CDR3 nucleotides read TGTGCCAGCAGCCGACCGGACAGGGGAGACTGGCCACCCCTCCACTTT.